The 12 T cell receptor beta chains below all came from one sample that was sequenced in a study of blood T cell repertoires in COVID-19. Using immunoSEQ multiplex PCR, the repertoire was profiled, and TCRdb retains in-frame clones only, with some absent. The sample includes roughly 120,000 clones, 90% of them seen just once. Sequences were obtained from peripheral blood. Receptors were obtained from an older woman with COVID-19, enrolled during active disease.

The chain's CDR3 is CASSPGQGGNNEQFF. The CDR3 coding sequence is TGTGCCAGTAGTCCAGGACAGGGAGGCAACAATGAGCAGTTCTTC. The chain has TRBV19 and TRBJ2-1; 8 bases are shared with TRBD1. Germline assignment: CDR1 LNHDA and CDR2 SQIVND (reference sequence). The junction had 8 bases not matched to a gene; V was cut back by 5 bases and J by 5 bases. The CDR3 is made up of 15 amino acids.

The chain is built from TRBV4-2 and TRBJ1-4; TRBD1 matches at 8 bases. Germline V gene data show CDR1 as LGHNA and CDR2 as YNFKEQ. The CDR3 contains 16 residues. V was clipped by 4 bases and J by 7 bases; unmatched bases: 11. The CDR3 sequence is CASSLLPRGQGEKLFF. As DNA, the CDR3 is TGTGCCAGCAGCCTACTCCCCAGGGGGCAGGGTGAAAAACTGTTTTTT.

The rearrangement uses TRBV3-1 (or the pseudogene TRBV3-2) and TRBJ2-5; TRBD1 matches at 8 bases. CDR1 and CDR2 from the germline V gene are LGHDT and YNNKEL (reference sequence). The CDR3 covers 13 residues. Losses at the gene ends were 4 bases for V and 5 bases for J; bases not matched to a gene: 3. CDR3 coding DNA: TGTGCCAGCAGCCGCCGGACAGGGGAGACCCAGTACTTC. It is translated as CASSRRTGETQYF.

The chain couples TRBV6-6 to TRBJ1-1; the D gene is possibly TRBD1 (6 bases). This CDR3 is built from 14 residues. CDR1 and CDR2 (germline): MNHNY, SVGAGI (reference sequence). Trimming cost V 5 bases and J 3 bases, with 13 bases left between them. CDR3 sequence: CASSRTVLDTEAFF. The CDR3 DNA reads TGTGCCAGCAGTAGGACAGTTTTGGACACTGAAGCTTTCTTT.

The V call is TRBV19, the J call TRBJ2-7, with D hard to call. The V gene lost 7 bases and the J gene lost 2 bases, with 12 bases spanning the gap. The CDR3 runs to 13 residues. CDR1 LNHDA and CDR2 SQIVND come from the germline V gene (reference sequence). In nucleotides, the CDR3 is TGTGCCAGTATAGACACGAAAACCTACGAGCAGTACTTC. It specifies CASIDTKTYEQYF.

J is TRBJ1-2 and V is TRBV7-3; TRBD1 aligns across 11 bases. J was trimmed by 4 bases and V by 5 bases; bases with no gene match: 6. CDR1 SGHTA and CDR2 FQGTGA come from the germline V gene. This CDR3 has 15 residues. In DNA form, the CDR3 reads TGTGCCAGCAGCCTCGGACAGGGGGCTTCCTATGGCTACACCTTC. Translated, it gives CASSLGQGASYGYTF.

This rearrangement joins TRBV9 to TRBJ2-7, with 7 positions matching TRBD1. This CDR3 is built from 15 residues. The trim removed 4 bases at V and 6 bases at J, leaving 13 bases unmatched. Germline V gene sequence: CDR1 SGDLS, CDR2 YYNGEE. For the CDR3, the DNA is TGTGCCAGCAGCACCACAGGGGATCCAAGTGGCGAGCAGTACTTC. Translated: CASSTTGDPSGEQYF.

V and J are TRBV19 and TRBJ2-1; 15 nucleotides agree with TRBD2. V shed 8 bases and J 5 bases; nucleotides not matched to a gene: 7. Germline V lookup: CDR1 LNHDA, CDR2 SQIVND (reference sequence). This CDR3 is built from 16 residues. The CDR3 sequence: CASRTSGGVINNEQFF. The CDR3 DNA is TGTGCCAGTCGGACTAGCGGGGGGGTTATAAACAATGAGCAGTTCTTC.

This chain joins TRBV6-6 and TRBJ1-2; D is unresolved. Deletions cut 0 bases from V and 5 bases from J, with 7 bases between. Germline V gene sequence: CDR1 MNHNY, CDR2 SVGAGI (reference sequence). The CDR3 totals 13 residues. The CDR3 loop is CASSYSNTYGYTF. CDR3 DNA: TGTGCCAGCAGTTACTCGAATACATATGGCTACACCTTC.

Ten or more counts support this clone. The V gene is TRBV6-4, the J gene TRBJ2-7; D gene unclear. This CDR3 comprises 13 residues. Germline CDR1 MRHNA, CDR2 SNTAGT. The V and J ends lost 0 bases and 6 bases respectively, with 9 bases between them. CDR3 coding DNA: TGTGCCAGCAGTGACTCGAGTACGGGCGAGCAGTACTTC. It yields the protein CASSDSSTGEQYF.

This clone was detected once. J is TRBJ1-6 and V is TRBV18; D is ambiguous. Germline loops: CDR1 KGHSH, CDR2 LQKENI. V lost 6 bases and J lost 11, with 11 bases in between. The CDR3 extends over 12 amino acids. The DNA for the CDR3 is TGTGCCAGCTCCCACCCTTCTACACCCCTCCACTTT. It specifies CASSHPSTPLHF.

The rearrangement links TRBV4-1 to TRBJ1-5, with 7 nucleotides matching TRBD1. CDR3 length equals 14 residues. The V gene's germline CDR1 is MGHRA and CDR2 YSYEKL. J gave up 9 bases and V 1 base, and 6 bases lay outside the gene matches. CDR3 loop: CASSQGGSGGPQHF. The CDR3 DNA follows: TGCGCCAGCAGCCAAGGTGGTTCAGGGGGGCCCCAGCATTTT.